The 29 T cell receptor beta chains below all came from one sample that was sequenced in a study of T-cell memory formation after mild COVID-19. A single record per CDR3 protein comes from TCRdb applying MiXCR to the 5' RACE reads. The sample includes about 130,000 distinct CDR3 sequences, 15% to 20% of them seen just once. The sequenced sample consisted of PBMCs or a T cell subset sorted from them (not recorded which). These receptors were obtained from an adult woman who had mild COVID-19 (a few samples of this study predate the infection). Cell type and time point are not known.

The DNA for the CDR3 is TGTGCCAGCAGTTACTTAACGGTAGCGGGGCAGAACACCGGGGAGCTGTTTTTT. This sequence encodes CASSYLTVAGQNTGELFF. The chain uses TRBV6-5 and TRBJ2-2; 8 bases match TRBD2. CDR1 and CDR2 from the germline V gene are MNHEY and SVGAGI. Trimming cost V 1 base and J 1 base; bases outside gene matches: 8. CDR3 length: 18 amino acids.

The sample holds a few counts of this clonotype. The genes are TRBV5-1 and TRBJ1-1, with unresolved D. The CDR3 is 16 residues long. CDR1 is SGHRS, CDR2 YFSETQ, per germline. The V gene lost 0 bases and the J gene lost 0 bases, with 12 bases spanning the gap. The CDR3 is CASSLGNSHMNTEAFF. The CDR3 region has the DNA TGCGCCAGCAGCTTGGGGAACTCTCACATGAACACTGAAGCTTTCTTT. Supplemented by reference TRBV5-1 and TRBJ1-1, the full variable domain reads KAGVTQTPRYLIKTRGQQVTLSCSPISGHRSVSWYQQTPGQGLQFLFEYFSETQRNKGNFPGRFSGRQFSNSRSEMNVSTLELGDSALYLCASSLGNSHMNTEAFFGQGTRLTVV.

This clonotype showed up just a few times. V gene TRBV6-2 or TRBV6-3 combines with J gene TRBJ2-2; D remains ambiguous. The CDR3 has 14 amino acids. The germline V and J ends were trimmed by 3 bases and 7 bases, with 12 bases remaining between them. The germline V gene has CDR1 MNHEY and CDR2 SVGEGT. The CDR3 nucleotides read TGTGCCAGCAGTTATACACTAACGAGCGGGGAGCTGTTTTTT. This codes for CASSYTLTSGELFF.

There are a few counts of this clonotype. The V and J genes are TRBV5-6 and TRBJ1-2; D not resolved. Germline V gene data show CDR1 as SGHDT and CDR2 as YYEEEE. The V and J ends lost 4 bases and 8 bases respectively, with 12 bases between them. The CDR3 is 12 amino acids. DNA for the CDR3: TGTGCCAGCAGCCAACAGTCTTTCGGCTACACCTTC. This codes for CASSQQSFGYTF.

This clonotype has more than one count but fewer than ten. The CDR3 DNA reads as TGCAGCGTTGAAATACGGACAGATACGCAGTATTTT. Translated: CSVEIRTDTQYF. V usage is TRBV29-1 and J usage is TRBJ2-3; D gene unclear. In germline, CDR1 is SQVTM, CDR2 ANQGSEA. V lost 2 bases, J lost 3 bases, and 6 bases lay in between. The CDR3 runs 12 residues.

This clonotype was observed a few times. Its ends do not fully match the called genes, so a read error is possible. This chain connects TRBV9 to TRBJ1-4; TRBD1 is a possible D gene (6 bases). The CDR3 runs to 14 residues. Germline CDR1 is SGDLS and CDR2 is YYNGEE. CDR3 amino acids: CASSVGTTNEKLFF. The CDR3 region has the DNA TGTGCCAGCAGCGTCGGGACAACAAATGAAAAACTGTTTTTT.

In this sample, this clonotype turned up a few times. The rearrangement uses TRBV5-4 and TRBJ2-7, with D possibly matching TRBD2 (5 bases). The ends were cut back, 4 bases at V and 3 bases at J, with 17 bases in the middle. This CDR3 is built from 15 residues. Germline loops: CDR1 SGHNT, CDR2 YYREEE (reference sequence). The CDR3: CASSPSPLAGYEQYF. CDR3 in DNA: TGTGCCAGCAGCCCAAGTCCACTGGCGGGCTACGAGCAGTACTTC.

This chain connects TRBV5-1 to TRBJ2-7; D may correspond to TRBD1 or TRBD2 (5 bases each). Germline assignment: CDR1 SGHRS and CDR2 YFSETQ. The CDR3 is 15 residues long. V lost 1 base and J 0 bases, leaving 11 bases between the germline ends. CDR3 DNA sequence: TGCGCCAGCAGCTTGTCGTCGGGGCCCTCCTACGAGCAGTACTTC. Protein sequence: CASSLSSGPSYEQYF.

CDR3 bases: TGCAGCGTTGAATTGGCAGGGGGGTCCTACAATGAGCAGTTCTTC. This encodes CSVELAGGSYNEQFF. This sequence joins TRBV29-1 and TRBJ2-1; TRBD1 might be the D (7 bases). The germline gives CDR1 SQVTM, CDR2 ANQGSEA. The CDR3 sequence is 15 residues long. With 2 bases removed from V and 1 base from J, the gap between germline ends came to 12 bases.

The genes are TRBV7-3 and TRBJ2-6, with D perhaps matching TRBD1 or TRBD2 (6 bases each). Looked up from germline, CDR1 is SGHTA and CDR2 is FQGTGA. The CDR3 has 15 residues. V gave up 5 bases and J gave up 5 bases, with 13 bases separating them. CDR3 loop: CASSLTGGWANVLTF. As DNA, the CDR3 is TGTGCCAGCAGCCTTACCGGGGGCTGGGCCAACGTCCTGACTTTC.

In its sample, this clonotype was seen a few times. This sequence joins TRBV12-3 or TRBV12-4 and TRBJ2-3, with 15 bases identical to TRBD2. This CDR3 comprises 17 residues. V was clipped by 8 bases and J by 7 bases; unmatched bases: 13. CDR3 DNA: TGTGCCAGCGGGGGACTAGCGGGAGGAAATGCACGGAATACGCAGTATTTT. The encoded protein is CASGGLAGGNARNTQYF.

This clonotype was recorded a few times. The chain employs TRBV7-3 and TRBJ2-2, with 10 positions matching TRBD1. The germline V gene encodes CDR1 SGHTA and CDR2 FQGTGA. V lost 6 bases and J lost 7; bases outside the gene matches: 5. CDR3 length: 14 amino acids. The CDR3 DNA follows: TGTGCCAGCAGTCGGGACAGGGGAATCGGGGAGCTGTTTTTT. Its translation is CASSRDRGIGELFF.

V usage is TRBV14 and J usage is TRBJ1-6; possible D gene TRBD1, 5 bases. The CDR3 spans 13 residues. CDR1 is SGHDN and CDR2 is FVKESK in the germline V gene. V lost 8 bases and J lost 5, with 10 bases in between. CDR3 coding DNA: TGTGCCAGCGGGGCCGCCGATAATTCACCCCTCCACTTT. Its translation is CASGAADNSPLHF. The variable domain in full, completed from reference TRBV14 and TRBJ1-6, reads EAGVTQFPSHSVIEKGQTVTLRCDPISGHDNLYWYRRVMGKEIKFLLHFVKESKQDESGMPNNRFLAERTGGTYSTLKVQPAELEDSGVYFCASGAADNSPLHFGNGTRLTVT.

This clonotype was seen a few times. This chain joins TRBV7-3 and TRBJ2-3; D might be TRBD1 or TRBD2, each matching 5 bases. Trimming took off 5 bases at V and 6 bases at J, with 21 bases between the two ends. Germline V gives CDR1 SGHTA, CDR2 FQGTGA. This CDR3 spans 16 amino acids. The CDR3 sequence is CASSTSLASEGDTQYF. CDR3 sequence (DNA): TGTGCCAGCAGCACCTCGTTAGCGTCTGAGGGGGATACGCAGTATTTT. The whole variable domain, remainder taken from reference TRBV7-3 and TRBJ2-3, is GAGVSQTPSNKVTEKGKYVELRCDPISGHTALYWYRQSLGQGPEFLIYFQGTGAADDSGLPNDRFFAVRPEGSVSTLKIQRTERGDSAVYLCASSTSLASEGDTQYFGPGTRLTVL.

The table lists this clonotype with a few counts. The chain couples TRBV18 to TRBJ1-6; no firm D call. V lost 2 bases to trimming and J lost 10 bases, with 12 bases between them. Looked up from germline, CDR1 is KGHSH and CDR2 is LQKENI. The CDR3 length is 14 residues. CDR3 region: CASSPSKGTSPLHF. Written as DNA, the CDR3 is TGTGCCAGCTCACCAAGTAAGGGAACGTCACCCCTCCACTTT.

This clonotype was recorded a few times. DNA for the CDR3: TGCAGTGCTAGGACAGGGGGAATGAACACTGAAGCTTTCTTT. Its translation is CSARTGGMNTEAFF. The V and J genes are TRBV20-1 and TRBJ1-1; TRBD1 agrees at 9 bases. With V trimmed by 3 bases and J by 0 bases, 2 bases remained unmatched. From germline, CDR1 is DFQATT and CDR2 SNEGSKA (reference sequence). The CDR3 sequence is 14 residues long.

This clonotype was seen a few times. The chain joins TRBV24-1 to TRBJ2-1; D might be TRBD1 (6 bases). Trimming cost V 4 bases and J 5 bases, with 14 bases left between them. CDR1 is KGHDR, CDR2 SFDVKD, per germline. The CDR3 is made up of 15 amino acids. CDR3 amino acids: CATSEYPTGNNEQFF. The CDR3 coding sequence is TGTGCCACCAGTGAATACCCTACAGGGAACAATGAGCAGTTCTTC.

The chain uses TRBV5-1 and TRBJ2-3; D ambiguous. The length of the CDR3 is 15 residues. Per germline, CDR1 SGHRS and CDR2 YFSETQ. Trimming left V 0 bases short and J 1 base short, with 9 bases between. The CDR3 spells CASSLGAGRTDTQYF. The CDR3 nucleotides are TGCGCCAGCAGCTTGGGGGCAGGTCGCACAGATACGCAGTATTTT.

The chain has TRBV6-4 and TRBJ2-1; 10 nucleotides agree with TRBD2. V lost 5 bases to trimming and J lost 12 bases; unmatched junction nucleotides: 16. CDR3 length: 16 amino acids. Germline CDR1 and CDR2: MRHNA and SNTAGT. The CDR3 loop is CASSPGLAGDRAGQFF. Written as DNA, the CDR3 is TGTGCCAGCAGTCCCGGGCTAGCGGGGGACCGCGCTGGGCAGTTCTTC.

This clonotype was seen only a few times. The J gene is TRBJ2-7, the V gene TRBV7-8; TRBD1 is a possible D gene (6 bases). Germline loops: CDR1 SGHVS, CDR2 FQNEAQ. V shed 4 bases and J shed 4 bases, with 17 bases lying between them. The CDR3 totals 15 residues. CDR3: CASSSGRGHPYEQYF. CDR3 in DNA: TGTGCCAGCAGCTCCGGCCGGGGACATCCATACGAGCAGTACTTC.

This clonotype was counted only a few times. This chain links TRBV4-3 with TRBJ2-1, with D possibly TRBD1 on 5 matching bases. CDR1 is LGHNA and CDR2 is YSLEER in the germline V gene. This CDR3 is 16 amino acids long. Trimming removed 4 bases from V and 3 bases from J, with 16 bases in between. In DNA form, the CDR3 reads TGCGCCAGCAGCCCCCTAGGGGTGGCCGTCTACAATGAGCAGTTCTTC. Encoded protein: CASSPLGVAVYNEQFF.

The rearrangement uses TRBV4-2 and TRBJ2-2; D uncertain. The CDR3 is 15 residues long. V was pared by 0 bases and J by 7 bases, with 12 bases between. Germline V gives CDR1 LGHNA, CDR2 YNFKEQ. CDR3 bases: TGTGCCAGCAGCCAAGATTGGTGGGATCTCGGGGAGCTGTTTTTT. Its protein product is CASSQDWWDLGELFF.

The V call is TRBV29-1, the J call TRBJ2-3; D is unresolved. Trimming removed 1 base at V and 7 bases at J, with 9 bases between. Germline CDR1 is SQVTM and CDR2 is ANQGSEA. The CDR3 has 12 residues. The CDR3 here is CSVEGKSYTQYF. The CDR3 DNA reads TGCAGCGTTGAAGGGAAATCCTATACGCAGTATTTT.

This clonotype was seen more than once but under ten times. V and J are TRBV25-1 and TRBJ2-7; D may match TRBD1 or TRBD2 (5 bases each). Trimming removed 5 bases at V and 7 bases at J, with 18 bases between. The CDR3 is made up of 14 amino acids. The V gene's germline CDR1 is MGHDK and CDR2 SYGVNS. The CDR3 bases are TGTGCCAGCAGTTCCCACTTGGGGGAGCGAGAGCAGTACTTC. Residues: CASSSHLGEREQYF.

This clonotype was observed a handful of times. The chain joins TRBV6-6 to TRBJ1-2, with D uncertain. Germline lookup yields CDR1 MNHNY and CDR2 SVGAGI (reference sequence). Trimming removed 2 bases from V and 5 bases from J, with 9 bases in between. CDR3 length equals 13 residues. In nucleotides, the CDR3 is TGTGCCAGCAGTTACGTGGCAGATTATGGCTACACCTTC. It codes for CASSYVADYGYTF.

The CDR3 nucleotides are TGTGCCAGCAGCTTAGCGGGCGCAGATACGCAGTATTTT. Its translation: CASSLAGADTQYF. This chain uses TRBV7-8 with TRBJ2-3, with D uncertain. The CDR3 totals 13 residues. Per germline, CDR1 SGHVS and CDR2 FQNEAQ. Trimming pared 0 bases from V and 4 bases from J, leaving 5 bases between.

V and J are TRBV12-3 or TRBV12-4 and TRBJ2-7; 9 nucleotides line up with TRBD2. After removal of 5 bases from V and 4 bases from J, the junction contained 9 bases not matched to a gene. The CDR3 is 15 residues long. CDR3 loop: CASSKTSGLDYEQYF. CDR3 DNA sequence: TGTGCCAGCAGTAAAACTAGCGGGCTGGATTACGAGCAGTACTTC.

This clonotype was counted a few times. This chain connects TRBV3-1 to TRBJ1-4, with D perhaps TRBD1 (6 bases). The CDR3 extends over 15 amino acids. The germline V gene has CDR1 LGHDT and CDR2 YNNKEL (reference sequence). Trimming pared 4 bases from V and 7 bases from J, leaving 16 bases between. In DNA, the CDR3 is TGTGCCAGCAGCCCGACCGGGGGGCTTAGTGAAAAACTGTTTTTT. It translates to CASSPTGGLSEKLFF.

This clonotype has more than one count but fewer than ten. This rearrangement joins TRBV6-2 or TRBV6-3 to TRBJ2-3; 13 nucleotides match TRBD2. Germline values: CDR1 MNHEY, CDR2 SVGEGT. V lost 6 bases and J lost 4; bases outside the gene matches: 4. CDR3 length: 15 residues. The CDR3 region has the DNA TGTGCCAGCAGCCGGACTAGCGGGAGATCAGATACGCAGTATTTT. It codes for CASSRTSGRSDTQYF.